This T cell receptor beta chain emerged from a study of regulatory T cells in long-lasting Graves disease. Background on the study: Antithyroid drug use was under 3 months in newly diagnosed Graves' patients.

Time point described: newly diagnosed GD, antithyroid drugs for less than 3 months. PBMC RNA was the source of the TCR library. Ten or more counts support this clonotype. The authors built TCR beta libraries using iRepertoire HTBI primers and Arm-PCR of CDR3 regions. TCRdb re-called the multiplex PCR reads with MiXCR, one entry per CDR3 protein. The repertoire includes hundreds of thousands of distinct CDR3 sequences, 15% to 20% of them detected once, and around 19% sits in the top ten. The CDR3 sequence is 14 residues long. Germline V gene data show CDR1 as MNHNS and CDR2 as SASEGT. Trimming pared 10 bases from V and 5 bases from J, leaving 18 bases between. A further study also used this sample, focusing on T cells in Graves' hyperthyroidism and ophthalmopathy.

This receptor was identified in a woman aged 25 to 39 with Graves disease. Specimen: peripheral blood mononuclear cells (PBMCs), collected at new diagnosis, from a patient treated with antithyroid drugs. The rearrangement uses TRBV6-1 and TRBJ1-5, with TRBD1 as a possible D gene (6 bases). For the CDR3, the DNA is TGTGCCACCCTCCTGGGGGGGCGTCATCAGCCCCAGCATTTT. Translated, it gives CATLLGGRHQPQHF.